This T cell receptor (beta chain) was profiled in a study of tumor-infiltrating lymphocytes in primary liver carcinoma. Study-wide background: Tumor staging was T1-T3 N0M0; sizes spanned roughly 4.2 to 11 cm across.

General study results and limits: Only around 7.5-24% of top clones occurred in all five tumor regions.

RNA and DNA were co-extracted from about 19-30 mg of unsorted bulk tissue. In the case of this clonotype: The antigen is not known.

TCR beta cDNA was prepared out of around 460 ng total RNA by means of a constant-region primer. ARM-PCR, slightly modified, supplied the TCR beta libraries through three nested multiplex PCR rounds. TCRdb re-called the multiplex PCR reads through MiXCR, storing one row per CDR3 protein. Of some 38,000 distinct CDR3 sequences listed, nearly 75% are singletons. The clonotype originates from a middle-aged man with primary liver carcinoma and hepatitis B virus infection. The sample taken for sequencing was liver tumor tissue from sampling region 4. Subset of the sample: tumor region T4, right-lateral pole.

The CDR3 DNA reads TGCGCCAGCAGCCAGGGAGGGGGAGTGCAGTACGTA. This gives the protein CASSQGGGVQYV. This chain links TRBV4-3 with TRBJ2-7; tentative D call: TRBD2 (7 bases). Germline V gene data show CDR1 as LGHNA and CDR2 as YSLEER. The CDR3 is made up of 12 amino acids.